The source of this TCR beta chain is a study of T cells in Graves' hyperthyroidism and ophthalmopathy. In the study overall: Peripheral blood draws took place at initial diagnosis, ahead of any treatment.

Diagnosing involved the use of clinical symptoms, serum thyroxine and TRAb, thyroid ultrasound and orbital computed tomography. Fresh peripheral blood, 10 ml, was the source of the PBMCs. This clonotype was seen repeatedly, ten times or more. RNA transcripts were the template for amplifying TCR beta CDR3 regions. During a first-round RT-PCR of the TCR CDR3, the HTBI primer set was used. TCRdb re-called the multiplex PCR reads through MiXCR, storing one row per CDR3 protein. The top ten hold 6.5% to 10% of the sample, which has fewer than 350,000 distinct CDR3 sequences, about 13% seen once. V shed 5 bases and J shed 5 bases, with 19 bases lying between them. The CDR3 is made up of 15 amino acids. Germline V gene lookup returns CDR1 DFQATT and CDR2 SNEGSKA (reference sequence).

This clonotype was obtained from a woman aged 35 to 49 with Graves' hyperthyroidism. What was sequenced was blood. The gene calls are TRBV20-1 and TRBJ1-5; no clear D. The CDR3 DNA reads TGCAGTGCTCCCCCCCCGGCGGCTAGGGATCAGCCCCAGCATTTT. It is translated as CSAPPPAARDQPQHF.